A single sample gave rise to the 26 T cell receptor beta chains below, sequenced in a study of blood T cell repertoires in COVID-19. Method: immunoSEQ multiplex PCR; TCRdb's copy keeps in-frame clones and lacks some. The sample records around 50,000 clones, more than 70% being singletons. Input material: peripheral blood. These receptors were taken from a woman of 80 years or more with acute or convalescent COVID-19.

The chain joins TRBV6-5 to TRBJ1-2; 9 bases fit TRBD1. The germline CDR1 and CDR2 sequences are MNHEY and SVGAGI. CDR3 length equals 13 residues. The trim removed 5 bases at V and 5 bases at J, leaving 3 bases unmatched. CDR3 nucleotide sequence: TGTGCCAGCAGTACGACAGGGGGTTATGGCTACACCTTC. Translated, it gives CASSTTGGYGYTF.

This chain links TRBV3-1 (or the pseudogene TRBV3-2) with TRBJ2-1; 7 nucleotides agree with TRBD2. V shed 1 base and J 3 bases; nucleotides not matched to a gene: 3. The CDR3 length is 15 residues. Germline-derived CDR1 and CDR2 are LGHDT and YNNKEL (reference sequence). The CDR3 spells CASSQAPSGYNEQFF. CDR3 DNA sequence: TGTGCCAGCAGCCAAGCACCTAGCGGCTACAATGAGCAGTTCTTC.

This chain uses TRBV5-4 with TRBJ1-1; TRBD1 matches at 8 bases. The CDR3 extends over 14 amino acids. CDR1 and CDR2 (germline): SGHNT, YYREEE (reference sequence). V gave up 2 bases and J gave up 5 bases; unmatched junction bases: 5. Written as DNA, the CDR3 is TGTGCCAGCAGCTTTCAGGGGGCAGGAACTGAAGCTTTCTTT. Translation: CASSFQGAGTEAFF. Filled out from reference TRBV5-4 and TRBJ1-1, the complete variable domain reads ETGVTQSPTHLIKTRGQQVTLRCSSQSGHNTVSWYQQALGQGPQFIFQYYREEENGRGNFPPRFSGLQFPNYSSELNVNALELDDSALYLCASSFQGAGTEAFFGQGTRLTVV.

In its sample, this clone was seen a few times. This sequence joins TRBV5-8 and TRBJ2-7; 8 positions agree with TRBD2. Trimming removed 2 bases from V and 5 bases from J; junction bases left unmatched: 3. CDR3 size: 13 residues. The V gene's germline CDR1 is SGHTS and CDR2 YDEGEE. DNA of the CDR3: TGTGCCAGCAGCTTCCGAGCGGGGGACGAGCAGTACGTC. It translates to CASSFRAGDEQYV.

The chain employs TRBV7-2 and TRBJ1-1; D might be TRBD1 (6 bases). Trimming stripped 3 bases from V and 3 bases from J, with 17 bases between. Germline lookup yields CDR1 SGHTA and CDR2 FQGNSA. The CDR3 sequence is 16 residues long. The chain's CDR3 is CASSLVRRGNYTEAFF. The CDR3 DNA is TGTGCCAGCAGCTTGGTTAGAAGGGGGAATTACACTGAAGCTTTCTTT. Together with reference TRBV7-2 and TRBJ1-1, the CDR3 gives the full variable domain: GAGVSQSPSNKVTEKGKDVELRCDPISGHTALYWYRQSLGQGLEFLIYFQGNSAPDKSGLPSDRFSAERTGGSVSTLTIQRTQQEDSAVYLCASSLVRRGNYTEAFFGQGTRLTVV.

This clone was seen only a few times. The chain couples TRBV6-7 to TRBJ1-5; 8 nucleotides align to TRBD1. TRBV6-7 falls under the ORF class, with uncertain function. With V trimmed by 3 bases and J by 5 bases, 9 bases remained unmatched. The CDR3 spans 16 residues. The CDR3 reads CASSYRGSRGHQPQHF. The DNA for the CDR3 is TGTGCCAGCAGTTATCGGGGCTCCAGGGGGCATCAGCCCCAGCATTTT.

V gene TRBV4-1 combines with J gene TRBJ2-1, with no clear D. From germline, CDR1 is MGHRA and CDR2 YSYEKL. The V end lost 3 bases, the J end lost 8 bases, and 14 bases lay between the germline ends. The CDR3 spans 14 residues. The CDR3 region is CASSQTSRFDEQFF. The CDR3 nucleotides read TGCGCCAGCAGCCAGACTTCTAGGTTCGATGAGCAGTTCTTC.

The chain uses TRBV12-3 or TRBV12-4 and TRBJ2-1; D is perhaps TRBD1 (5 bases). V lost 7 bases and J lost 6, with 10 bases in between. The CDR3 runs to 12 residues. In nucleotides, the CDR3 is TGTGCCAGCAACTTAAGGGGCAATGAGCAGTTCTTC. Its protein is CASNLRGNEQFF.

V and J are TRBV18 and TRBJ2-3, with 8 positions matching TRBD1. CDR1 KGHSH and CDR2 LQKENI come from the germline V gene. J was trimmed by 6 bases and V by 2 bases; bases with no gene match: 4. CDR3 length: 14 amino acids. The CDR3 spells CASSPGQGPDTQYF. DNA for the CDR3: TGTGCCAGCTCACCAGGACAGGGTCCTGATACGCAGTATTTT.

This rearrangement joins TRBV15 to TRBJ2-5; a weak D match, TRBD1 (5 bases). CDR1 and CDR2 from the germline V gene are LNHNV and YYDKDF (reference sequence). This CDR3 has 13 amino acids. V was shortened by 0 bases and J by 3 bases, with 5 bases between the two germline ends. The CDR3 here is CATSRDREETQYF. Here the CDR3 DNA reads TGTGCCACCAGCAGAGACAGGGAAGAGACCCAGTACTTC.

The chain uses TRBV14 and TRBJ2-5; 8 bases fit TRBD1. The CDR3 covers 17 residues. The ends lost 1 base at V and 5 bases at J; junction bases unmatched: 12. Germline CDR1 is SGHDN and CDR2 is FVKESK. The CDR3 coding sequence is TGTGCCAGCAGCCAAGGGCTCCGCAGGGGGCTCCGGGAGACCCAGTACTTC. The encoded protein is CASSQGLRRGLRETQYF. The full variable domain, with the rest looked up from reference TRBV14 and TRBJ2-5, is EAGVTQFPSHSVIEKGQTVTLRCDPISGHDNLYWYRRVMGKEIKFLLHFVKESKQDESGMPNNRFLAERTGGTYSTLKVQPAELEDSGVYFCASSQGLRRGLRETQYFGPGTRLLVL.

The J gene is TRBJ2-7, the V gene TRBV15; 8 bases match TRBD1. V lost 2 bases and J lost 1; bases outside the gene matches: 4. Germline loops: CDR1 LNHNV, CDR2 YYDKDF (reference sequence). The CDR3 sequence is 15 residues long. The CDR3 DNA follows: TGTGCCACCAGCAGACCCGGACAGGGTTCCTACGAGCAGTACGTC. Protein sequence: CATSRPGQGSYEQYV.

CDR3 DNA sequence: TGCGCCAGCAGCTATACAGGGGGAAATTCACCCCTCCACTTT. The encoded protein is CASSYTGGNSPLHF. This chain uses TRBV5-1 with TRBJ1-6; 8 nucleotides match TRBD1. V lost 3 bases, J lost 7 bases, and 3 bases stayed unmatched. Germline V lookup: CDR1 SGHRS, CDR2 YFSETQ. The CDR3 sequence is 14 residues long.

CDR3 nucleotide sequence: TGTGCCTGGAGAAACAGGGGATTCTACGAGCAGTACGTC. This encodes CAWRNRGFYEQYV. The rearrangement uses TRBV30 and TRBJ2-7; TRBD1 matches 7 bases. Trimming at V came to 3 bases and at J to 3 bases, leaving 5 bases not matched to a gene. This CDR3 region has 13 residues. CDR1 is GTSNPN, CDR2 SVGIG, per germline (reference sequence).

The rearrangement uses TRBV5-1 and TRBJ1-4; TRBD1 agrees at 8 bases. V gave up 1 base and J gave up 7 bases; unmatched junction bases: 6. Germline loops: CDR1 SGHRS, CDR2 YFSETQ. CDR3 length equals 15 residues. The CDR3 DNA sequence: TGCGCCAGCAGCTTGTTCACAGGGGGTGGTGAAAAACTGTTTTTT. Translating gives CASSLFTGGGEKLFF.

The CDR3 protein is CASSLLTGAAGYTF. DNA of the CDR3: TGTGCCAGCAGTTTACTGACAGGGGCGGCAGGCTACACCTTC. The chain recombines TRBV28 with TRBJ1-2, with 8 positions matching TRBD1. V lost 2 bases to trimming and J lost 8 bases; unmatched junction nucleotides: 7. Germline lookup yields CDR1 MDHEN and CDR2 SYDVKM. The CDR3 loop spans 14 amino acids.

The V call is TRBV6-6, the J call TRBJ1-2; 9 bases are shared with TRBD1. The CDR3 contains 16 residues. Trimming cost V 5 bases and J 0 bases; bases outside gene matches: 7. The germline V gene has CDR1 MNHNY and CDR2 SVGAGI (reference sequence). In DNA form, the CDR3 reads TGTGCCAGCAGTGCCGGGACAGGGACCCCTAACTATGGCTACACCTTC. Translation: CASSAGTGTPNYGYTF.

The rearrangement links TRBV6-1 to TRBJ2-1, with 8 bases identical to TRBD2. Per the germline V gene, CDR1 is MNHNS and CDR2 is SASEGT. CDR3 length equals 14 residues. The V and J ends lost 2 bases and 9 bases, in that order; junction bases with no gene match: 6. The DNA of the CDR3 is TGTGCCAGCAGTGAACCGGGGGGGAGCGGTGAGCAGTTCTTC. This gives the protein CASSEPGGSGEQFF.

CDR3 sequence: CASSDRTGSRTQYF. CDR3 sequence (DNA): TGTGCCAGCAGTGACCGGACAGGGTCCCGTACGCAGTATTTT. V gene TRBV2 combines with J gene TRBJ2-3, with 8 bases lining up with TRBD1. V lost 3 bases and J lost 8; bases outside the gene matches: 7. CDR1 is SNHLY and CDR2 is FYNNEI in the germline V gene. The CDR3 covers 14 residues.

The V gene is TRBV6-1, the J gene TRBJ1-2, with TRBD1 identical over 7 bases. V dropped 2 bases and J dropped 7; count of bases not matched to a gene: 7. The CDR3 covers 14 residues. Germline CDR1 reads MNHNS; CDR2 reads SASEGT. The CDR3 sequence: CASSEHEGASGYTF. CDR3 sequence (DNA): TGTGCCAGCAGTGAACACGAGGGGGCGAGTGGCTACACCTTC.

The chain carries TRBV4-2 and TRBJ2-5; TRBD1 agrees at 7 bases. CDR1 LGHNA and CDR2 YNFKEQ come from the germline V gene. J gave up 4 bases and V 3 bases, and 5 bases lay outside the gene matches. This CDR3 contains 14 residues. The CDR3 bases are TGTGCCAGCAGCCATCGACAGGGAGCAGAGACCCAGTACTTC. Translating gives CASSHRQGAETQYF.

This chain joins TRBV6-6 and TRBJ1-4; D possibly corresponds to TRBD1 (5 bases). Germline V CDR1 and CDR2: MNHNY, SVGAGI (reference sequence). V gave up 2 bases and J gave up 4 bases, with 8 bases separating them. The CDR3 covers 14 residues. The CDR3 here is CASSYPQGNEKLFF. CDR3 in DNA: TGTGCCAGCAGTTACCCCCAGGGTAATGAAAAACTGTTTTTT.

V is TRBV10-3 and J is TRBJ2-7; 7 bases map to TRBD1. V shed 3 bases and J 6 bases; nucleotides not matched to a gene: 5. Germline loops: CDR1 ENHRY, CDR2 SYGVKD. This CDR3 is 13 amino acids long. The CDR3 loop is CAISDYRGPEQYF. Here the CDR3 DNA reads TGTGCCATCAGTGACTACAGGGGTCCCGAGCAGTACTTC.

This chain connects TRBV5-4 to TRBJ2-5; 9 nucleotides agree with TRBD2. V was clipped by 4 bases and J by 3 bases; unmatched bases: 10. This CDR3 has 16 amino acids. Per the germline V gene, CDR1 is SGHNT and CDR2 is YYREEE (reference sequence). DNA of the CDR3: TGTGCCAGCAGCCCTTGGACTAGCGCCATTAAAGAGACCCAGTACTTC. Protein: CASSPWTSAIKETQYF.

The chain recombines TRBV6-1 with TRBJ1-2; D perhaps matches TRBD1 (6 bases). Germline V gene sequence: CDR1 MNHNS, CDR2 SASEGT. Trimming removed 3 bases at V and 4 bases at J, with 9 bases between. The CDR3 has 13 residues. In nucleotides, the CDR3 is TGTGCCAGCAGTGAGACAGGACCCTATGGCTACACCTTC. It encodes CASSETGPYGYTF.

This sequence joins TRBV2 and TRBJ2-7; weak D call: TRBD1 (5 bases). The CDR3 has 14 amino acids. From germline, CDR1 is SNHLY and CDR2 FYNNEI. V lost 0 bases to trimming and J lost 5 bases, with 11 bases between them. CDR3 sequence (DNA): TGTGCCAGCAGTGAAGCTCCAGGGATTCACGAGCAGTACGTC. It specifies CASSEAPGIHEQYV.